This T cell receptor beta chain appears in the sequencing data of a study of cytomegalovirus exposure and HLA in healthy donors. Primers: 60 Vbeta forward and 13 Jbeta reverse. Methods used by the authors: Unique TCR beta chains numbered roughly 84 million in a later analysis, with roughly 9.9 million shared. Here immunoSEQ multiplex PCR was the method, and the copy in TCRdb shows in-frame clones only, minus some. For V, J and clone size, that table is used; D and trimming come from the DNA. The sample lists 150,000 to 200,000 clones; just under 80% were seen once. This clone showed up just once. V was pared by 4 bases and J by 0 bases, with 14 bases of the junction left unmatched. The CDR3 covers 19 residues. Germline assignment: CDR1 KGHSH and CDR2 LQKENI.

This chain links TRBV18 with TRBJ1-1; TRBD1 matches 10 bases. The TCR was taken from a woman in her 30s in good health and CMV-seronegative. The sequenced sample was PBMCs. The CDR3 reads CASSLLDMTGGLMNTEAFF. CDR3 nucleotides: TGTGCCAGCTCACTTCTTGATATGACAGGGGGCTTGATGAACACTGAAGCTTTCTTT.